This T cell receptor beta chain was recovered during a study of OX40 agonist ivuxolimab in advanced cancers. Study-level results: Among patients with partial responses at 0.1-3.0 mg/kg, clonal expansion was among the lowest.

Repertoires were generated with immunoSEQ multiplex PCR, while TCRdb's copy carries only in-frame clones and drops some. The data show about 28,000 clones, roughly 79% seen once. To note about this clone: The antigen is undetermined.

The source material was CD4+ or CD8+ T cells sorted from blood, sampled in a trial of the OX40 agonist ivuxolimab. The clonotype comes from an adult with an advanced solid tumor such as melanoma, head and neck, liver or kidney cancer.

CDR3 residues: CASSLEGFGEKLFF. The DNA of the CDR3 is TGTGCCAGCAGCTTAGAAGGTTTTGGTGAAAAACTGTTTTTT. V gene TRBV7-9 combines with J gene TRBJ1-4; D unresolved. From germline, CDR1 is SEHNR and CDR2 FQNEAQ (reference sequence). The CDR3 runs to 14 residues. Between the trimmed V and J ends, which lost 1 base and 7 bases, there was a span of 10 bases.